The clone carrying this T cell receptor (beta chain) was seen ten or more times. Its antigen is undetermined. The length of the CDR3 is 12 residues. V dropped 4 bases and J dropped 2 bases, with 4 bases sitting between them. The V gene's germline CDR1 is MDHEN and CDR2 SYDVKM. This specimen comes from a study of response to subunit inactivated influenza vaccine. Study-wide results and limits: Few additional T cells are recruited per seasonal influenza vaccination, authors suggested.

TCRdb independently ran MiXCR on the RT-PCR reads; one entry per CDR3 protein. This table holds hundreds of thousands of distinct CDR3 sequences, 15% to 19% found once. The receptor was isolated from a man aged 45 to 65 who received an inactivated influenza vaccine. The source material was PBMCs from blood, sampled 11 to 12 days after vaccination. This rearrangement joins TRBV28 to TRBJ2-3, with D unclear. Here the CDR3 DNA reads TGTGCCAGCAGTTCCGTCACAGATACGCAGTATTTT. It codes for CASSSVTDTQYF.